These 7 T cell receptor beta chains were sequenced from one sample in a study of response to subunit inactivated influenza vaccine. MiXCR, applied by TCRdb to the RT-PCR reads, yields one record per CDR3 protein. The sample contains a few hundred thousand distinct CDR3 sequences, 20% to 25% of which appear only once. The specimen comprised PBMCs from blood, sampled 21 months after vaccination. These receptors came from a man between 50 and 75 years old who received an inactivated influenza vaccine.

This clonotype was counted a few times. V gene TRBV12-3 or TRBV12-4 combines with J gene TRBJ2-7; D possibly corresponds to TRBD2 (5 bases). V was pared by 5 bases and J by 6 bases, with 11 bases between. The CDR3 covers 12 residues. CDR3 sequence (DNA): TGTGCCAGCAGTAAACTAGAATCCGAGCAGTACTTC. Its protein product is CASSKLESEQYF.

This clonotype was counted only a few times. The chain combines TRBV7-2 with TRBJ2-3; possibly TRBD1 or TRBD2 for D (5 bases each). The CDR3 covers 15 residues. The V and J ends lost 5 bases and 0 bases respectively, with 12 bases between them. Per germline, CDR1 SGHTA and CDR2 FQGNSA. The CDR3 DNA reads as TGTGCCAGCAGCCAAAGGGGAGCCAGCACAGATACGCAGTATTTT. Translating it yields CASSQRGASTDTQYF.

V usage is TRBV18 and J usage is TRBJ2-7; D is uncertain. This CDR3 is built from 15 residues. The V end lost 3 bases, the J end lost 2 bases, and 14 bases lay between the germline ends. CDR1 is KGHSH and CDR2 is LQKENI in the germline V gene. As DNA, the CDR3 is TGTGCCAGCTCACCCCAGACAATGACCCCCTACGAGCAGTACTTC. It is translated as CASSPQTMTPYEQYF.

CDR3 bases: TGTGCCAGCAGTTTATGGGGGGCCGATGGCTACACCTTC. This encodes CASSLWGADGYTF. J is TRBJ1-2 and V is TRBV27, with D perhaps TRBD1 (6 bases). The germline CDR1 and CDR2 sequences are MNHEY and SMNVEV (reference sequence). The CDR3 loop spans 13 amino acids. V lost 1 base and J lost 6, with 9 bases in between.

The chain joins TRBV6-5 to TRBJ1-4; D call uncertain. V lost 0 bases and J lost 7, with 15 bases in between. Germline lookup yields CDR1 MNHEY and CDR2 SVGAGI. The length of the CDR3 is 16 residues. CDR3 in amino acids: CASSYSSTGKGEKLFF. CDR3 sequence (DNA): TGTGCCAGCAGTTACTCGAGTACTGGGAAAGGTGAAAAACTGTTTTTT.

This clonotype was found a few times. The CDR3 sequence is CASSLNLGQGYGYTF. CDR3 bases: TGCGCCAGCAGCTTAAATTTGGGACAGGGCTATGGCTACACCTTC. The chain employs TRBV5-1 and TRBJ1-2; TRBD1 agrees at 9 bases. Germline assignment: CDR1 SGHRS and CDR2 YFSETQ. This CDR3 has 15 residues. J lost 4 bases, V lost 2 bases, and 6 bases had no gene match.

This clonotype occurred a few times. The chain combines TRBV5-4 with TRBJ1-2; D is uncertain. This CDR3 has 15 amino acids. The germline V gene has CDR1 SGHNT and CDR2 YYREEE (reference sequence). The V end lost 0 bases, the J end lost 4 bases, and 13 bases lay between the germline ends. CDR3: CASSLAASPGYGYTF. The CDR3 region has the DNA TGTGCCAGCAGCTTGGCCGCTTCCCCCGGCTATGGCTACACCTTC.